This passage covers 19 T cell receptor beta chains from one sample sequenced in a study of T cell repertoires in cytomegalovirus infection. TCRdb reprocessed the reads with MiXCR, giving one entry per CDR3 protein. Counted here are about 140,000 distinct CDR3 sequences, 5.5% to 8% occurring once; the ten biggest clones make up about a sixth. Sample: PBMCs. The origin of the receptors is a human donor in good health (CMV status not recorded). Some clones in this sample may be carry-over from other donors' samples.

This clonotype was seen many times. The chain recombines TRBV7-2 with TRBJ2-1; TRBD1 is a possible D gene (5 bases). This CDR3 has 13 residues. Per germline, CDR1 SGHTA and CDR2 FQGNSA. V shed 5 bases and J shed 7 bases, with 12 bases lying between them. This CDR3 reads CASSPYRGNEQFF. The CDR3 DNA reads as TGTGCCAGCAGCCCCTATAGGGGTAATGAGCAGTTCTTC.

Only a few counts were recorded for this clonotype. The chain has TRBV5-1 and TRBJ1-2; 7 nucleotides align to TRBD1. From germline, CDR1 is SGHRS and CDR2 YFSETQ. This CDR3 is built from 13 residues. V dropped 4 bases and J dropped 8; count of bases not matched to a gene: 8. The CDR3 reads CASSGQDQRGYTF. The CDR3 DNA follows: TGCGCCAGCAGCGGACAGGACCAGAGGGGCTACACCTTC. Full variable domain (missing parts from reference TRBV5-1 and TRBJ1-2): KAGVTQTPRYLIKTRGQQVTLSCSPISGHRSVSWYQQTPGQGLQFLFEYFSETQRNKGNFPGRFSGRQFSNSRSEMNVSTLELGDSALYLCASSGQDQRGYTFGSGTRLTVV.

This clonotype was recorded at least ten times. V is TRBV7-9 and J is TRBJ1-6; weak D call: TRBD1 (6 bases). The V and J ends lost 1 base and 2 bases respectively, with 9 bases between them. The CDR3 sequence is 16 residues long. Germline V lookup: CDR1 SEHNR, CDR2 FQNEAQ (reference sequence). The CDR3 DNA is TGTGCCAGCAGCTTAGAAGGGGGAGCCTATAATTCACCCCTCCACTTT. Translating gives CASSLEGGAYNSPLHF. The whole variable domain, filled in from reference TRBV7-9 and TRBJ1-6, reads DTGVSQNPRHKITKRGQNVTFRCDPISEHNRLYWYRQTLGQGPEFLTYFQNEAQLEKSRLLSDRFSAERPKGSFSTLEIQRTEQGDSAMYLCASSLEGGAYNSPLHFGNGTRLTVT.

On this clonotype: This may arise from a read error, as a much more abundant clone is one base away. This rearrangement joins TRBV2 to TRBJ2-7; TRBD2 aligns across 11 bases. The V gene end was trimmed by 2 bases and the J gene end by 8 bases; junction bases not matched to a gene: 5. This CDR3 spans 14 amino acids. Germline V gene lookup returns CDR1 SNHLY and CDR2 FYNNEI. Written as DNA, the CDR3 is TGTGCCAGCAGTGAACTACTAGCGGGGGTGCAGCAGTACTTC. This translates into CASSELLAGVQQYF. The full variable domain, completed using reference TRBV2 and TRBJ2-7, is EPEVTQTPSHQVTQMGQEVILRCVPISNHLYFYWYRQILGQKVEFLVSFYNNEISEKSEIFDDQFSVERPDGSNFTLKIRSTKLEDSAMYFCASSELLAGVQQYFGPGTRLTVT.

This clonotype was recorded at least ten times. V usage is TRBV10-1 and J usage is TRBJ1-3, with D uncertain. V gave up 5 bases and J gave up 0 bases, with 8 bases separating them. CDR3 length equals 14 residues. Germline CDR1 and CDR2: WNHNN and SYGVQD (reference sequence). CDR3 in amino acids: CASSSQSSGNTIYF. The CDR3 DNA follows: TGCGCCAGCAGTTCACAGAGCTCTGGAAACACCATATATTTT.

About this clonotype: This could be a read error, since a much larger clone is one nucleotide away. This sequence joins TRBV12-3 or TRBV12-4 and TRBJ1-2; the D is unclear. This CDR3 contains 15 residues. CDR3 coding DNA: TGTGCCAGCACCTTGGACGGCCTTACTAACTATGGCAACACCTTC. Encoded protein: CASTLDGLTNYGNTF.

This clonotype was seen ten or more times. The CDR3 sequence: CASSLYGGTGRQPQHF. The CDR3 region has the DNA TGTGCCAGCAGCTTATACGGGGGTACAGGGCGTCAGCCCCAGCATTTT. This sequence joins TRBV7-8 and TRBJ1-5; D possibly corresponds to TRBD1 (6 bases). This CDR3 contains 16 residues. The ends were cut back, 2 bases at V and 6 bases at J, with 17 bases in the middle. Germline V gives CDR1 SGHVS, CDR2 FQNEAQ.

This clonotype was detected ten times or more. The chain is built from TRBV6-2 or TRBV6-3 and TRBJ2-2, with D perhaps assigned TRBD1 or TRBD2 (5 bases each). This CDR3 has 17 residues. Trimming took 6 bases from V and 2 from J, leaving 19 bases between them. Germline V gene lookup returns CDR1 MNHEY and CDR2 SVGEGT. CDR3 sequence: CASRLLPGTQNTGELFF. The CDR3 region has the DNA TGTGCCAGCAGACTTCTTCCCGGGACCCAAAACACCGGGGAGCTGTTTTTT.

This clonotype has at least ten counts. This chain connects TRBV7-2 to TRBJ1-1; maybe TRBD1 (6 bases). V was shortened by 3 bases and J by 6 bases, with 14 bases between the two germline ends. The V gene's germline CDR1 is SGHTA and CDR2 FQGNSA. The CDR3 runs 14 residues. CDR3 DNA sequence: TGTGCCAGCAGCTTCGGGGGGGCGGGCCCTGAAGCTTTCTTT. Its protein product is CASSFGGAGPEAFF.

The gene calls are TRBV5-1 and TRBJ2-3; weak D call: TRBD2 (6 bases). CDR1 and CDR2 from the germline V gene are SGHRS and YFSETQ. Trimming left V 0 bases short and J 0 bases short, with 11 bases between. This CDR3 has 16 amino acids. The CDR3 loop reads CASSLGTIPSTDTQYF. The CDR3 DNA is TGCGCCAGCAGCTTGGGGACTATCCCTAGCACAGATACGCAGTATTTT.

In its sample, this clonotype was seen many times. The chain recombines TRBV11-2 with TRBJ2-5; D remains unclear. The CDR3 length is 14 residues. Germline V lookup: CDR1 SGHAT, CDR2 FQNNGV. V was shortened by 3 bases and J by 4 bases, with 12 bases between the two germline ends. This CDR3 reads CASSFGPRGETQYF. CDR3 DNA sequence: TGTGCCAGCAGCTTTGGCCCGCGCGGAGAGACCCAGTACTTC.

V is TRBV29-1 and J is TRBJ1-2; D possibly corresponds to TRBD1 (5 bases). Germline CDR1 and CDR2: SQVTM and ANQGSEA. The V end lost 5 bases, the J end lost 3 bases, and 13 bases lay between the germline ends. The CDR3 has 13 amino acids. The CDR3 protein is CSVPGLADYGYTF. In DNA, the CDR3 is TGCAGCGTTCCAGGGTTGGCAGACTATGGCTACACCTTC.

This clonotype was detected ten times or more. CDR3 region: CASSLGRSSGNTIYF. The DNA of the CDR3 is TGTGCCAGCAGCTTAGGACGGAGCTCTGGAAACACCATATATTTT. This chain connects TRBV7-2 to TRBJ1-3; no definite D call. The CDR3 totals 15 residues. The V end lost 1 base, the J end lost 0 bases, and 7 bases lay between the germline ends. Looked up from germline, CDR1 is SGHTA and CDR2 is FQGNSA.

This clonotype was counted ten times or more. The V gene is TRBV5-1, the J gene TRBJ2-1, with D hard to call. Deletions cut 1 base from V and 4 bases from J, with 9 bases between. The CDR3 sequence is 14 residues long. The germline V gene has CDR1 SGHRS and CDR2 YFSETQ. The CDR3 here is CASSLFLNYNEQFF. For the CDR3, the DNA is TGCGCCAGCAGCTTGTTCCTAAATTACAATGAGCAGTTCTTC.

V and J are TRBV10-3 and TRBJ2-1; 7 nucleotides agree with TRBD1. This CDR3 spans 13 amino acids. Germline CDR1 and CDR2: ENHRY and SYGVKD. With 10 bases clipped from V and 11 bases from J, the junction kept 14 bases outside the gene matches. The CDR3 sequence is CASSGTDFGKQFF. CDR3 coding DNA: TGTGCCAGTTCCGGGACAGATTTCGGTAAGCAGTTCTTC.

This clonotype was recorded many times. The chain employs TRBV7-2 and TRBJ1-4, with D possibly matching TRBD1 (5 bases). The CDR3 spans 16 residues. V lost 4 bases and J lost 0, with 12 bases in between. Germline loops: CDR1 SGHTA, CDR2 FQGNSA. The CDR3 here is CASSSRQTATNEKLFF. For the CDR3, the DNA is TGTGCCAGCAGCTCTCGACAGACTGCAACTAATGAAAAACTGTTTTTT.

This clonotype occurred many times. The chain combines TRBV7-3 with TRBJ2-7; D could derive from TRBD1 or TRBD2 (6 bases each). The CDR3 length is 14 residues. V lost 2 bases and J lost 5, with 13 bases in between. In germline, CDR1 is SGHTA, CDR2 FQGTGA. Here the CDR3 DNA reads TGTGCCAGCAGCTTAGCCGGGGGCTTGAACGAGCAGTACTTC. It codes for CASSLAGGLNEQYF.

At least ten counts were recorded for this clonotype. J is TRBJ2-6 and V is TRBV29-1; D ambiguous. The CDR3 is made up of 14 amino acids. V was shortened by 4 bases and J by 5 bases, with 12 bases between the two germline ends. Germline lookup yields CDR1 SQVTM and CDR2 ANQGSEA. CDR3: CSVGTGVRANVLTF. For the CDR3, the DNA is TGCAGCGTTGGAACGGGTGTTAGGGCCAACGTCCTGACTTTC.

Ten or more counts support this clonotype. The V gene is TRBV12-3 or TRBV12-4, the J gene TRBJ1-1; D not resolved. V lost 5 bases to trimming and J lost 1 base, with 11 bases between them. The length of the CDR3 is 14 residues. CDR3 in amino acids: CASSQRWGNTEAFF. The CDR3 DNA reads as TGTGCCAGCAGTCAACGGTGGGGGAACACTGAAGCTTTCTTT.